Only a few counts were recorded for the clone carrying this T cell receptor (beta chain). Its target is unknown. This entry comes from a study of somatic mutations in cytotoxic T cells in rheumatoid arthritis. As for the study in general: Sorting by flow gave nearly 100% purity for some V beta antibody-stained T-cell populations, including V beta1+ cells sequenced for TCRB.

General study points: Within 8 of 65 patients, the single biggest CD8+ clone made up more than 20% of CD8+ cells.

Only in-frame clones appear in the TCRdb table, and some are missing; sequencing was by immunoSEQ multiplex PCR. The sample has 25,000 to 35,000 clones, more than 85% seen once. Sequenced input: CD8+ T cells sorted from blood. The TCR was taken from an adult with rheumatoid arthritis.

The CDR3 nucleotides are TGTGCCAGCAGCTTAGCTAGACAGGGAAAGTTCTTC. Protein product: CASSLARQGKFF. The rearrangement uses TRBV7-9 and TRBJ2-1; 7 bases agree with TRBD1. This CDR3 has 12 residues. Germline V CDR1 and CDR2: SEHNR, FQNEAQ (reference sequence). Trimming removed 0 bases from V and 14 bases from J; junction bases left unmatched: 4.